The 29 T cell receptor beta chains below come from one sample, sequenced in a study of cytomegalovirus exposure and HLA in healthy donors. The PCR ran on 60 Vbeta and 13 Jbeta primers. The method was immunoSEQ multiplex PCR; TCRdb's version includes in-frame clones alone and lacks a portion of them. The sample consists of around 190,000 clones, roughly 80% of them appearing once. The sequencing sample was made of PBMCs. These receptors were taken from a man aged 35 to 55 in good health and CMV-seronegative.

The chain carries TRBV4-1 and TRBJ2-1; the D gene is possibly TRBD1 (6 bases). The CDR3 totals 13 residues. Germline V CDR1 and CDR2: MGHRA, YSYEKL. Trimming removed 3 bases at V and 9 bases at J, with 12 bases between. CDR3 amino acids: CASSQQQGGEQFF. In DNA form, the CDR3 reads TGCGCCAGCAGCCAGCAACAGGGTGGTGAGCAGTTCTTC.

The gene calls are TRBV18 and TRBJ1-6, with 8 bases that match TRBD1. The V segment lost 3 bases and the J segment 6 bases; nucleotides outside the gene matches: 4. The CDR3 sequence is 15 residues long. CDR1 and CDR2 (germline): KGHSH, LQKENI. CDR3 DNA sequence: TGTGCCAGCTCACCCGGACAGGGCCTTAATTCACCCCTCCACTTT. As protein: CASSPGQGLNSPLHF. The whole variable domain, filled in from reference TRBV18 and TRBJ1-6, reads NAGVMQNPRHLVRRRGQEARLRCSPMKGHSHVYWYRQLPEEGLKFMVYLQKENIIDESGMPKERFSAEFPKEGPSILRIQQVVRGDSAAYFCASSPGQGLNSPLHFGNGTRLTVT.

The V call is TRBV20-1, the J call TRBJ2-5; unclear D gene. The CDR3 runs to 11 residues. Trimming removed 4 bases from V and 4 bases from J, with 7 bases in between. The V gene's germline CDR1 is DFQATT and CDR2 SNEGSKA (reference sequence). CDR3 region: CSAIYAETQYF. DNA for the CDR3: TGCAGTGCTATCTACGCAGAGACCCAGTACTTC.

V usage is TRBV7-2 and J usage is TRBJ2-5; D unclear. The CDR3 length is 11 residues. Germline CDR1 SGHTA, CDR2 FQGNSA. Trimming cost V 5 bases and J 5 bases, with 6 bases left between them. The CDR3 region has the DNA TGTGCCAGCAGCCGAGTCGAGACCCAGTACTTC. Translated: CASSRVETQYF.

This clone was seen a few times. Distinct nucleotide sequences in the sample also encode this CDR3. The J gene is TRBJ1-6, the V gene TRBV30; D possibly corresponds to TRBD1 (5 bases). Germline CDR1 is GTSNPN and CDR2 is SVGIG (reference sequence). Trimming left V 3 bases short and J 4 bases short, with 7 bases between. The CDR3 spans 13 residues. The CDR3 region has the DNA TGTGCCTGGAGGCAGGGATATAATTCACCCCTCCACTTT. Amino acids: CAWRQGYNSPLHF. The full variable domain, completed using reference TRBV30 and TRBJ1-6, is SQTIHQWPATLVQPVGSPLSLECTVEGTSNPNLYWYRQAAGRGLQLLFYSVGIGQISSEVPQNLSASRPQDRQFILSSKKLLLSDSGFYLCAWRQGYNSPLHFGNGTRLTVT.

The chain combines TRBV11-2 with TRBJ1-4; the D is unclear. Germline assignment: CDR1 SGHAT and CDR2 FQNNGV. This CDR3 is 15 amino acids long. Trimming shortened V by 2 bases and J by 3 bases, and 10 bases separated the two germline ends. CDR3 nucleotides: TGTGCCAGCAGCTTACAGGCCGGGGCTAATGAAAAACTGTTTTTT. It is translated as CASSLQAGANEKLFF. Together with reference TRBV11-2 and TRBJ1-4, the CDR3 gives the full variable domain: EAGVAQSPRYKIIEKRQSVAFWCNPISGHATLYWYQQILGQGPKLLIQFQNNGVVDDSQLPKDRFSAERLKGVDSTLKIQPAKLEDSAVYLCASSLQAGANEKLFFGSGTQLSVL.

V and J are TRBV5-4 and TRBJ1-2; TRBD1 is a possible D gene (6 bases). Trimming took 4 bases from V and 5 from J, leaving 15 bases between them. The germline CDR1 and CDR2 sequences are SGHNT and YYREEE (reference sequence). The CDR3 is 14 residues long. CDR3 region: CASSLPGQPYGYTF. CDR3 nucleotides: TGTGCCAGCAGCCTACCAGGACAGCCTTATGGCTACACCTTC.

The V and J genes are TRBV10-1 and TRBJ2-7; D perhaps matches TRBD1 (5 bases). CDR1 WNHNN and CDR2 SYGVQD come from the germline V gene (reference sequence). Trimming cost V 2 bases and J 0 bases, with 8 bases left between them. This CDR3 has 14 amino acids. The CDR3 loop is CASSERTNSYEQYF. The CDR3, as DNA: TGCGCCAGCAGTGAGCGGACAAACTCCTACGAGCAGTACTTC.

The gene calls are TRBV23-1 and TRBJ2-3; tentative D call: TRBD2 (6 bases). TRBV23-1 is an open reading frame, and its role is uncertain. V was shortened by 0 bases and J by 0 bases, with 10 bases between the two germline ends. The CDR3 loop spans 16 amino acids. CDR3 coding DNA: TGCGCCAGCAGTCAATCAGGACTAAAGAGCACAGATACGCAGTATTTT. This encodes CASSQSGLKSTDTQYF.

The V gene is TRBV2, the J gene TRBJ2-2; D is perhaps TRBD2 (7 bases). Per the germline V gene, CDR1 is SNHLY and CDR2 is FYNNEI. V dropped 6 bases and J dropped 5 bases, with 13 bases sitting between them. The CDR3 totals 14 residues. The CDR3 is CASRGGAWTGELFF. The DNA of the CDR3 is TGTGCCAGCAGGGGGGGGGCCTGGACCGGGGAGCTGTTTTTT.

This clone was counted a single time. The chain combines TRBV6-5 with TRBJ2-7, with TRBD2 identical over 8 bases. Trimming cost V 2 bases and J 4 bases; bases outside gene matches: 4. The CDR3 runs to 14 residues. Per the germline V gene, CDR1 is MNHEY and CDR2 is SVGAGI. The CDR3 DNA reads as TGTGCCAGCAGTTACAGCGGGAGAAGGTACGAGCAGTACTTC. Protein sequence: CASSYSGRRYEQYF.

The J gene is TRBJ2-7, the V gene TRBV27, with TRBD1 identical over 8 bases. The junction had 7 bases not matched to a gene; V was cut back by 1 base and J by 2 bases. CDR1 MNHEY and CDR2 SMNVEV come from the germline V gene (reference sequence). The length of the CDR3 is 16 residues. CDR3 DNA sequence: TGTGCCAGCAGTTTATATGCAGGGGGCAGGACCTACGAGCAGTACTTC. It specifies CASSLYAGGRTYEQYF.

This clone was counted once. This sequence joins TRBV5-4 and TRBJ2-7, with TRBD1 matching over 9 bases. V lost 3 bases and J lost 4; bases outside the gene matches: 8. CDR1 and CDR2 from the germline V gene are SGHNT and YYREEE (reference sequence). The CDR3 has 15 residues. CDR3 in amino acids: CASSYADRGGYEQYF. CDR3 nucleotides: TGTGCCAGCAGCTATGCGGACAGGGGAGGATACGAGCAGTACTTC. The full variable domain, in which reference TRBV5-4 and TRBJ2-7 provide the parts outside the CDR3, is ETGVTQSPTHLIKTRGQQVTLRCSSQSGHNTVSWYQQALGQGPQFIFQYYREEENGRGNFPPRFSGLQFPNYSSELNVNALELDDSALYLCASSYADRGGYEQYFGPGTRLTVT.

The chain combines TRBV5-6 with TRBJ1-1, with a weak D call TRBD1 (5 bases). CDR3 size: 17 residues. Between the trimmed V and J ends, which lost 3 bases and 0 bases, there was a span of 18 bases. Germline CDR1 SGHDT, CDR2 YYEEEE. The CDR3 reads CASSSSRADRMNTEAFF. CDR3 in DNA: TGTGCCAGCAGCTCGTCCAGGGCCGATCGGATGAACACTGAAGCTTTCTTT. The complete variable domain, with remaining parts taken from reference TRBV5-6 and TRBJ1-1, reads DAGVTQSPTHLIKTRGQQVTLRCSPKSGHDTVSWYQQALGQGPQFIFQYYEEEERQRGNFPDRFSGHQFPNYSSELNVNALLLGDSALYLCASSSSRADRMNTEAFFGQGTRLTVV.

The chain uses TRBV30 and TRBJ1-5; unclear D gene. The germline V and J ends were trimmed by 5 bases and 0 bases, with 5 bases remaining between them. This CDR3 spans 12 amino acids. The V gene's germline CDR1 is GTSNPN and CDR2 SVGIG (reference sequence). CDR3: CAWGDSNQPQHF. The CDR3 DNA follows: TGTGCCTGGGGAGATAGCAATCAGCCCCAGCATTTT.

The J gene is TRBJ2-5, the V gene TRBV5-1; 8 nucleotides agree with TRBD1. Germline V gene data show CDR1 as SGHRS and CDR2 as YFSETQ. The CDR3 has 15 residues. With 3 bases clipped from V and 2 bases from J, the junction kept 6 bases outside the gene matches. The CDR3 sequence is CASSYLQGGQETQYF. CDR3 coding DNA: TGCGCCAGCAGCTATTTACAGGGGGGTCAAGAGACCCAGTACTTC.

The rearrangement uses TRBV2 and TRBJ1-2; TRBD1 matches at 10 bases. Trimming cost V 5 bases and J 6 bases; bases outside gene matches: 3. CDR1 is SNHLY, CDR2 FYNNEI, per germline. CDR3 length: 13 residues. CDR3 DNA sequence: TGTGCCAGCAGTAGGGACAGGGGTCATGGCTACACCTTC. This codes for CASSRDRGHGYTF.

The gene calls are TRBV4-3 and TRBJ2-3, with a weak D call TRBD2 (5 bases). Germline values: CDR1 LGHNA, CDR2 YSLEER. The CDR3 extends over 14 amino acids. Trimming took off 1 base at V and 5 bases at J, with 10 bases between the two ends. CDR3 nucleotide sequence: TGCGCCAGCAGCCAAGGTTTCGGAGGAGATACGCAGTATTTT. Amino acids: CASSQGFGGDTQYF.

V is TRBV5-1 and J is TRBJ2-7, with TRBD1 matching over 11 bases. The germline gives CDR1 SGHRS, CDR2 YFSETQ. The junction had 6 bases not matched to a gene; V was cut back by 4 bases and J by 3 bases. The CDR3 has 15 amino acids. The CDR3 sequence is CASSNSGQGVYEQYF. CDR3 coding DNA: TGCGCCAGCAGCAACTCGGGACAGGGGGTCTACGAGCAGTACTTC.

This clone was seen only a few times. The chain uses TRBV5-6 and TRBJ1-4; possibly TRBD1 for D (5 bases). Per the germline V gene, CDR1 is SGHDT and CDR2 is YYEEEE. This CDR3 comprises 14 residues. V was trimmed by 0 bases and J by 8 bases, leaving 11 bases between them. CDR3 residues: CASSLVRAEEKLFF. The CDR3 nucleotides read TGTGCCAGCAGCTTGGTCAGGGCCGAGGAAAAACTGTTTTTT.

This chain links TRBV9 with TRBJ2-1; the match to TRBD2 covers 9 bases. Per the germline V gene, CDR1 is SGDLS and CDR2 is YYNGEE. With 2 bases clipped from V and 5 bases from J, the junction kept 5 bases outside the gene matches. The CDR3 is 15 residues long. This chain's CDR3 is CASSVQLAGHNEQFF. In DNA form, the CDR3 reads TGTGCCAGCAGCGTTCAGCTAGCGGGACACAATGAGCAGTTCTTC.

The chain combines TRBV5-1 with TRBJ2-3; 13 nucleotides agree with TRBD2. CDR1 is SGHRS and CDR2 is YFSETQ in the germline V gene. The CDR3 contains 16 residues. The J segment lost 6 bases and the V segment lost 0 bases, leaving 4 bases of the junction unmatched. The CDR3 here is CASSLETSGGRDTQYF. The DNA for the CDR3 is TGCGCCAGCAGCTTGGAGACTAGCGGGGGGCGTGATACGCAGTATTTT.

The V gene is TRBV7-3, the J gene TRBJ1-3; D possibly corresponds to TRBD1 (5 bases). CDR1 and CDR2 from the germline V gene are SGHTA and FQGTGA. Trimming cost V 2 bases and J 2 bases, with 7 bases left between them. This CDR3 region has 14 residues. The CDR3 reads CASSLQGTGNTIYF. DNA for the CDR3: TGTGCCAGCAGCTTACAGGGTACTGGAAACACCATATATTTT.

This chain joins TRBV30 and TRBJ1-2; TRBD1 might be the D (5 bases). Looked up from germline, CDR1 is GTSNPN and CDR2 is SVGIG (reference sequence). The V gene lost 7 bases and the J gene lost 1 base, with 13 bases spanning the gap. The CDR3 consists of 13 residues. In DNA form, the CDR3 reads TGTGCCTCGCGGGACCGCAATAACTATGGCTACACCTTC. Translation: CASRDRNNYGYTF.

This clone was recorded once. This chain uses TRBV5-1 with TRBJ2-7; TRBD2 agrees at 10 bases. Germline loops: CDR1 SGHRS, CDR2 YFSETQ. This CDR3 contains 16 residues. V lost 2 bases and J lost 2; bases outside the gene matches: 7. The DNA for the CDR3 is TGCGCCAGCAGCTTAGCGCTAGCGGGGGCGCCCTACGAGCAGTACTTC. As protein: CASSLALAGAPYEQYF. The variable domain in full, with the rest retrieved from reference TRBV5-1 and TRBJ2-7, is KAGVTQTPRYLIKTRGQQVTLSCSPISGHRSVSWYQQTPGQGLQFLFEYFSETQRNKGNFPGRFSGRQFSNSRSEMNVSTLELGDSALYLCASSLALAGAPYEQYFGPGTRLTVT.

The sample holds one count of this clone. This sequence joins TRBV9 and TRBJ2-1; D might be TRBD2 (6 bases). Deletions cut 3 bases from V and 0 bases from J, with 16 bases between. This CDR3 comprises 17 residues. The germline CDR1 and CDR2 sequences are SGDLS and YYNGEE. The CDR3: CASSAPLGGSSYNEQFF. The CDR3 DNA sequence: TGTGCCAGCAGCGCCCCGCTTGGGGGGAGCTCCTACAATGAGCAGTTCTTC.

This chain links TRBV6-6 with TRBJ2-7, with 8 bases matching TRBD2. This CDR3 is 15 amino acids long. Germline CDR1 reads MNHNY; CDR2 reads SVGAGI (reference sequence). V was clipped by 2 bases and J by 7 bases; unmatched bases: 10. Written as DNA, the CDR3 is TGTGCCAGCAGTTACGGGGCGGGGGGTACCATGGAGCAGTACTTC. Encoded protein: CASSYGAGGTMEQYF.

The rearrangement links TRBV11-2 to TRBJ1-1; a weak D match, TRBD1 (6 bases). The germline gives CDR1 SGHAT, CDR2 FQNNGV. This CDR3 has 15 residues. V was trimmed by 5 bases and J by 0 bases, leaving 13 bases between them. The CDR3, as DNA: TGTGCCAGCAGCGGGCAGGGGCAGCTGAACACTGAAGCTTTCTTT. This gives the protein CASSGQGQLNTEAFF.

This chain connects TRBV9 to TRBJ2-3; 8 nucleotides align to TRBD2. The germline V gene encodes CDR1 SGDLS and CDR2 YYNGEE. Trimming took 3 bases from V and 0 from J; bases not matched to a gene: 9. This CDR3 contains 17 residues. The CDR3 DNA follows: TGTGCCAGCAGCGGTCAGGCGGGGGGTTCTAGCACAGATACGCAGTATTTT. This encodes CASSGQAGGSSTDTQYF.